The entry below describes one T cell receptor beta chain. What it binds is unknown. The record originates from a study of T cells after yellow fever vaccination. Turning to the study itself: Some fractions had low cell numbers, and these were prepared with SMART-Seq v4 Ultra Low Input.

Study-wide points: The study noted that FACS-sorted repertoires could contain abundant clonotypes contaminating from the bulk population.

TCRdb reanalysed the 5' RACE reads using MiXCR and keeps one entry per CDR3 protein. This sample carries some 320,000 distinct CDR3 sequences, 4% to 5.5% of them seen once, and the ten largest clones take roughly a fifth. CDR1 SGHVS and CDR2 FNYEAQ come from the germline V gene. This CDR3 contains 15 residues. V lost 3 bases and J lost 6; bases outside the gene matches: 6. The specimen comprised PBMCs, sampled 15 days after the yellow fever booster vaccination. The genes are TRBV7-6 and TRBJ2-2; 8 bases are a match to TRBD1. The sequence was obtained from a man between 18 and 35 years old who received the YFV17D yellow fever vaccine. The CDR3 sequence is CASSFGQGRAGELFF. CDR3 coding DNA: TGTGCCAGCAGCTTCGGACAGGGTAGGGCCGGGGAGCTGTTTTTT.